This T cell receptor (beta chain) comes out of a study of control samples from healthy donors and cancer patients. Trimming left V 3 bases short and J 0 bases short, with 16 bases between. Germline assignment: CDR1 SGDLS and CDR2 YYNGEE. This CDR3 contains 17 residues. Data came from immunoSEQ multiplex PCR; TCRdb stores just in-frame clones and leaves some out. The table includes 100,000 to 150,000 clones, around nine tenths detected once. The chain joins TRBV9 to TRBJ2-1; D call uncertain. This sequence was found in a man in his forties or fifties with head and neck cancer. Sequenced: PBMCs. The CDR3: CASSDDGTLGSYNEQFF. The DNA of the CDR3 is TGTGCCAGCAGCGATGATGGTACCCTGGGCTCCTACAATGAGCAGTTCTTC.